The rows below give T cell receptor beta chains drawn from one sample of a study of blood T cells in healthy people across ages. TCRdb ran MiXCR on the 5' RACE reads and lists one entry per CDR3 protein. The repertoire holds 600,000 or so distinct CDR3 sequences, with under 30% as singletons. Input material: blood. The receptors were sampled from a woman at least 80 years old in good health. The CDR3 runs from the conserved cysteine through the conserved F or W. A D gene is named only where the DNA matches it firmly. Expanded clones are given a class, and other clones once, few, many or no size at all.

clone size	D gene	V gene	J gene	CDR3 protein	CDR3 DNA
many	.	TRBV20-1	TRBJ1-1	CSARPPGQWANTEAFF	TGCAGTGCTAGACCCCCAGGACAGTGGGCGAACACTGAAGCTTTCTTT
few	TRBD2	TRBV7-9	TRBJ2-2	CASTPRASGNTGELFF	TGTGCCAGCACCCCGAGGGCTAGCGGGAACACCGGGGAGCTGTTTTTT
many	.	TRBV20-1	TRBJ2-1	CSARVTGSYNEQFF	TGCAGTGCTAGAGTAACAGGCTCCTACAATGAGCAGTTCTTC
many	.	TRBV10-3	TRBJ2-3	CAIRGGAGDTQYF	TGTGCCATCCGTGGAGGGGCAGGGGATACGCAGTATTTT
.	.	TRBV6-2/TRBV6-3	TRBJ1-5	CASSTGDQPQHF	TGTGCCAGCAGTACAGGCGATCAGCCCCAGCATTTT
.	TRBD2	TRBV6-5	TRBJ2-1	CASSSGGASYNGQFF	TGTGCCAGCAGTAGCGGGGGGGCCTCCTACAATGGGCAGTTCTTC
many	.	TRBV11-2	TRBJ2-5	CASSLVRVLGQETQYF	TGTGCCAGCAGCTTAGTACGGGTGCTGGGTCAAGAGACCCAGTACTTC
few	.	TRBV2	TRBJ1-5	CASTPDVYSNQPQHF	TGTGCCAGCACCCCGGACGTATATAGCAATCAGCCCCAGCATTTT
many	.	TRBV2	TRBJ2-3	CASSEGLGLSTDTQYF	TGTGCCAGCAGTGAGGGTCTAGGCTTGAGCACAGATACGCAGTATTTT
many	.	TRBV30	TRBJ2-5	CARSLLVGETQYF	TGTGCCCGCTCCTTACTTGTTGGAGAGACCCAGTACTTC
many	.	TRBV5-1	TRBJ2-5	CASSLAAGEGETQYF	TGCGCCAGCAGCTTGGCCGCAGGGGAGGGAGAGACCCAGTACTTC
many	.	TRBV4-3	TRBJ2-3	CASSQDPGTDTQYF	TGCGCCAGCAGCCAAGATCCCGGCACAGATACGCAGTATTTT
many	.	TRBV20-1	TRBJ2-1	CSARPRDLNYNEQFF	TGCAGTGCTAGACCCCGGGACTTAAATTACAATGAGCAGTTCTTC
.	.	TRBV7-2	TRBJ2-5	CASSPFGGDRQETQYF	TGTGCCAGCAGCCCCTTCGGGGGAGACCGCCAAGAGACCCAGTACTTC
.	.	TRBV20-1	TRBJ2-3	CSARATSGRDISTDTQYF	TGCAGTGCTAGGGCGACGAGTGGGAGAGATATTAGCACAGATACGCAGTATTTT
.	.	TRBV12-3/TRBV12-4	TRBJ1-1	CASTLRGEGGAFF	TGTGCCAGCACCCTTAGGGGGGAGGGGGGAGCTTTCTTT
.	.	TRBV20-1	TRBJ1-4	CSARDWGITNEKLFF	TGCAGTGCTAGAGACTGGGGGATTACGAATGAAAAACTGTTTTTT
.	TRBD1	TRBV3-1	TRBJ2-1	CASSMGQGLYNEQFF	TGTGCCAGCAGCATGGGACAGGGACTTTACAATGAGCAGTTCTTC
many	TRBD1	TRBV12-3/TRBV12-4	TRBJ2-7	CASSIGTGTLYEQYF	TGTGCCAGCAGTATCGGGACAGGGACCCTTTACGAGCAGTACTTC
few	.	TRBV5-6	TRBJ2-6	CASSAFDRKANVLTF	TGTGCCAGCAGCGCCTTCGACAGGAAGGCCAACGTCCTGACTTTC
.	.	TRBV11-3	TRBJ2-1	CASSEGGGHNNEQFF	TGTGCCAGCAGCGAAGGGGGGGGACACAACAATGAGCAGTTCTTC
once	.	TRBV29-1	TRBJ2-5	CSGGDMDSQETQYF	TGCAGCGGCGGGGACATGGACAGCCAAGAGACCCAGTACTTC
.	TRBD1	TRBV6-6	TRBJ1-1	CASSLRDRGRKTEAFF	TGTGCCAGCAGTCTTAGGGACAGGGGAAGGAAAACTGAAGCTTTCTTT
many	.	TRBV6-6	TRBJ1-2	CASVPGPRLGGYTF	TGTGCCAGCGTCCCAGGGCCGCGGCTTGGTGGCTACACCTTC
.	.	TRBV25-1	TRBJ2-1	CASSDPRGQNYNEQFF	TGTGCCAGCAGTGACCCCAGGGGCCAGAACTACAATGAGCAGTTCTTC
many	TRBD1	TRBV20-1	TRBJ2-7	CSASQGASYEQYF	TGCAGTGCTAGCCAGGGGGCTTCCTACGAGCAGTACTTC
many	.	TRBV28	TRBJ2-3	CASSFSDKDTQYF	TGTGCCAGCAGTTTCAGTGACAAAGATACGCAGTATTTT
many	TRBD1	TRBV10-3	TRBJ1-6	CAIRQGNPGSPLHF	TGTGCCATCAGACAGGGGAATCCAGGTTCACCCCTCCACTTT
many	.	TRBV4-3	TRBJ2-3	CASSQDYLDTQYF	TGCGCCAGCAGCCAAGATTATTTGGATACGCAGTATTTT
few	.	TRBV20-1	TRBJ1-5	CSARDPMGGNQPQHF	TGCAGTGCTAGAGATCCCATGGGGGGCAATCAGCCCCAGCATTTT
.	.	TRBV6-1	TRBJ2-5	CASSEVGSQETQYF	TGTGCCAGCAGTGAAGTTGGTAGCCAAGAGACCCAGTACTTC
.	.	TRBV20-1	TRBJ2-2	CSARSAGHTGERFF	TGCAGTGCTAGAAGCGCGGGACACACCGGGGAGCGGTTTTTT
few	.	TRBV21-1	TRBJ2-7	CASSTPPLIESYEQYF	TGTGCCAGCAGCACCCCTCCCCTCATTGAATCCTACGAGCAGTACTTC
many	.	TRBV30	TRBJ2-1	CAWSVDNEQFF	TGTGCCTGGAGTGTTGACAATGAGCAGTTCTTC
.	TRBD1	TRBV20-1	TRBJ1-2	CSAIRTGDGYTF	TGCAGTGCTATCCGGACAGGTGATGGCTACACCTTC